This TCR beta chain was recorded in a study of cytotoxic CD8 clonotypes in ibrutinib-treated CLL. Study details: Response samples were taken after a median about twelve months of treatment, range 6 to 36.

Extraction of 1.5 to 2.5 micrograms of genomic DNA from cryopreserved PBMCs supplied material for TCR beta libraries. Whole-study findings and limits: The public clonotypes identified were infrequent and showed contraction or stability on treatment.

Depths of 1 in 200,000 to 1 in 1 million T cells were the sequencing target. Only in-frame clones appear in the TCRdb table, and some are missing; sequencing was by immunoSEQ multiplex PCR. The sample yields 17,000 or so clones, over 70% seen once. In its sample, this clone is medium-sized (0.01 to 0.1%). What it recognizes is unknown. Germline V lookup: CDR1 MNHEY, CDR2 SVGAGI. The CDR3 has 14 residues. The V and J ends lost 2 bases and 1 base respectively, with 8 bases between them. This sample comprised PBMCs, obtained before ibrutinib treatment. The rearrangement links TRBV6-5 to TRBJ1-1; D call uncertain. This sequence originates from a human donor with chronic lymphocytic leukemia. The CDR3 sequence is CASSYGRRNTEAFF. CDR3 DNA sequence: TGTGCCAGCAGTTACGGCCGGAGGAACACTGAAGCTTTCTTT.